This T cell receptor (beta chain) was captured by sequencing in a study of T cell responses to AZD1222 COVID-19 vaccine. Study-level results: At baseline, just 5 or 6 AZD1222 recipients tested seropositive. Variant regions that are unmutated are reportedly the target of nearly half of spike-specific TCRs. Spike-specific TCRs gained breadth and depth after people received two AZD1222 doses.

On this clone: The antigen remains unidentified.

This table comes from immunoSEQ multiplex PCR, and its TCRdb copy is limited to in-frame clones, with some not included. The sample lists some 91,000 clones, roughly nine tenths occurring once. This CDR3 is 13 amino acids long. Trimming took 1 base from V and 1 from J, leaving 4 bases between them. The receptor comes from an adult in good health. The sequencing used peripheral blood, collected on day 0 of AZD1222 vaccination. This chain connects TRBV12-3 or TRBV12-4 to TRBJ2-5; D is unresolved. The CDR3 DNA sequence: TGTGCCAGCAGTTTAGGGTTCCAAGAGACCCAGTACTTC. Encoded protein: CASSLGFQETQYF.